A single TCR beta chain is shown here with its context. Its specificity is not known. This record belongs to a study of regulatory T cells in long-lasting Graves disease. Findings and caveats of the study: Favored gene segments in persistent disease were TRBV28, TRBJ1-2 and TRBJ2-5.

With iRepertoire HTBI primers and Arm-PCR of CDR3 regions, TCR beta libraries were built. TCRdb itself ran the multiplex PCR reads through MiXCR, one entry per CDR3 protein. Of more than 300,000 distinct CDR3 sequences in the sample, roughly 15% are singletons; the top ten hold about a fifth. This sample's time point: newly diagnosed GD, antithyroid drugs for less than 3 months. From PBMCs, RNA was extracted and then used to make the TCR library. Diagnoses of Graves' disease were made by American Thyroid Association guidelines. Peripheral blood, 8.5 to 10 milliliters per patient, was collected in EDTA tubes. Trimming took 2 bases from V and 7 from J, leaving 12 bases between them. The CDR3 runs to 13 residues. The germline gives CDR1 DFQATT, CDR2 SNEGSKA (reference sequence).

The rearrangement links TRBV20-1 to TRBJ1-5; D is perhaps TRBD1 (5 bases). The receptor was isolated from a female donor with Graves disease. The specimen comprised peripheral blood mononuclear cells (PBMCs), sampled at new diagnosis, from a patient treated with antithyroid drugs. The CDR3 is CSARRGPDQPQHF. DNA of the CDR3: TGCAGTGCTAGAAGGGGACCCGACCAGCCCCAGCATTTT.